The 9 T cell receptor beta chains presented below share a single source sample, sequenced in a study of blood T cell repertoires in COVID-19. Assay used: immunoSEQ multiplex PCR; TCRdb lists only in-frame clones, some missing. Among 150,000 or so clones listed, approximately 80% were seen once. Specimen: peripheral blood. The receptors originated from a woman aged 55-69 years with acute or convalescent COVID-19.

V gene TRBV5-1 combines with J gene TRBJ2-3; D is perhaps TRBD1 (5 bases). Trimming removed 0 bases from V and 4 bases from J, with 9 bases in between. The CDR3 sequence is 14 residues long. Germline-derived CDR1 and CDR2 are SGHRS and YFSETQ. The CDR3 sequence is CASSLGQGADTQYF. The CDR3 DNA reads TGCGCCAGCAGCTTGGGTCAGGGCGCAGATACGCAGTATTTT.

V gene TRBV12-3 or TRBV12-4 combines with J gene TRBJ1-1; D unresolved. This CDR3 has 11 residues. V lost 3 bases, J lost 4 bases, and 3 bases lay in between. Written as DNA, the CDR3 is TGTGCCAGCAGTTTTAGCACTGAAGCTTTCTTT. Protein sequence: CASSFSTEAFF.

CDR3 residues: CASSLGPDSFYGYTF. Here the CDR3 DNA reads TGCGCCAGCAGCTTGGGGCCCGACAGTTTCTATGGCTACACCTTC. The V and J genes are TRBV5-1 and TRBJ1-2; maybe TRBD1 (5 bases). Per germline, CDR1 SGHRS and CDR2 YFSETQ. This CDR3 has 15 residues. The V and J ends lost 0 bases and 4 bases respectively, with 13 bases between them.

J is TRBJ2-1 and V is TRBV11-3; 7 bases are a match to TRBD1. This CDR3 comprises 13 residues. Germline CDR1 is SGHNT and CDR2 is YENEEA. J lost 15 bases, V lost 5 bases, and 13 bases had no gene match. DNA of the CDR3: TGTGCCAGCAGCACTCGACAGGGCGCCGTTCCGTTCTTC. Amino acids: CASSTRQGAVPFF. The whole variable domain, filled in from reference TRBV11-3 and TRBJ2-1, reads EAGVVQSPRYKIIEKKQPVAFWCNPISGHNTLYWYLQNLGQGPELLIRYENEEAVDDSQLPKDRFSAERLKGVDSTLKIQPAELGDSAVYLCASSTRQGAVPFFGPGTRLTVL.

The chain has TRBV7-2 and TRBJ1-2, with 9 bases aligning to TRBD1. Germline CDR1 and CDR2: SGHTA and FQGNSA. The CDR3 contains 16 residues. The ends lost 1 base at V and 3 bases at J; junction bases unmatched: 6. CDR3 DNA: TGTGCCAGCAGCTTAGGGGGACAGGGCTTCTACTATGGCTACACCTTC. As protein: CASSLGGQGFYYGYTF.

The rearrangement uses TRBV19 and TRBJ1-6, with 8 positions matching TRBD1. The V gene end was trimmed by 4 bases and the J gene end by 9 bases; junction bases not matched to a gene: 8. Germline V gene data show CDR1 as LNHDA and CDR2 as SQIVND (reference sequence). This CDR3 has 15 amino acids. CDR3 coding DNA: TGTGCCAGTAGTACTGGGACAGGTGGTAGTTCACCCCTCCACTTT. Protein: CASSTGTGGSSPLHF.

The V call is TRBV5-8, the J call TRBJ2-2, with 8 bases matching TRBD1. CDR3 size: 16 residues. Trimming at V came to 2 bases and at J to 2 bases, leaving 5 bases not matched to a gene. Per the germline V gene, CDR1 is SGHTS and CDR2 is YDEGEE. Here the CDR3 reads CASSFSQGANTGELFF. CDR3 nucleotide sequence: TGTGCCAGCAGCTTTTCTCAGGGGGCCAACACCGGGGAGCTGTTTTTT.

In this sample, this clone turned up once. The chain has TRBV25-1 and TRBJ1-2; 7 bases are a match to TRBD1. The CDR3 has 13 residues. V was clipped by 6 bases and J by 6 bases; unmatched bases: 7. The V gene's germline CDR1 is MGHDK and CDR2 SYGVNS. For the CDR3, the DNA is TGTGCCAGCAGGGGGACAGCAATTCATGGCTACACCTTC. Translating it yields CASRGTAIHGYTF.

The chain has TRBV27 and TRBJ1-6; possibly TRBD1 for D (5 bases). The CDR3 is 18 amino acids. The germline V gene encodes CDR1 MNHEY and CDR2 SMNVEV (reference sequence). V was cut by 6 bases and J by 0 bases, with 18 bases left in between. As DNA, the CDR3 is TGTGCCAGCAGCCTCGGGTCAGGGCAGTACTCCTATAATTCACCCCTCCACTTT. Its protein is CASSLGSGQYSYNSPLHF.